The clone carrying this T cell receptor (beta chain) appeared many times. Synthesis of TCR cDNA relied on 5'RACE template switching, which attached a universal primer site and UMIs. MiXCR, applied by TCRdb to the 5' RACE reads, yields one record per CDR3 protein. The sample has hundreds of thousands of distinct CDR3 sequences; approximately 13% are singletons. This CDR3 has 16 residues. Germline-derived CDR1 and CDR2 are SGHRS and YFSETQ. The ends lost 0 bases at V and 6 bases at J; junction bases unmatched: 7. The data were obtained in a study of T cells after yellow fever vaccination. The TCR originated in a young man who received the YFV17D yellow fever vaccine. The sequencing here drew on PBMCs, taken on the day of the yellow fever booster vaccination. The rearrangement uses TRBV5-1 and TRBJ2-3; 10 bases fit TRBD2. The CDR3 is CASSLDLLAGADTQYF. Here the CDR3 DNA reads TGCGCCAGCAGCTTGGATTTGCTAGCGGGAGCTGATACGCAGTATTTT. The whole variable domain, remainder taken from reference TRBV5-1 and TRBJ2-3, is KAGVTQTPRYLIKTRGQQVTLSCSPISGHRSVSWYQQTPGQGLQFLFEYFSETQRNKGNFPGRFSGRQFSNSRSEMNVSTLELGDSALYLCASSLDLLAGADTQYFGPGTRLTVL.